The rows below give T cell receptor beta chains drawn from one sample of a study of T cell responses to AZD1222 COVID-19 vaccine. Data came from immunoSEQ multiplex PCR; TCRdb stores just in-frame clones and leaves some out. The data show more than 85,000 clones, 81% seen once. This material consisted of peripheral blood, taken on day 0 of AZD1222 vaccination. The receptors were gathered from an adult in good health. Both conserved end residues are part of each CDR3. The order of the fields is J gene, V gene, D gene, clone size, CDR3 DNA, CDR3 protein. A D gene is named only where the DNA matches it firmly. Only some rows state a clone size, as once, few, many or a class for expanded clones.

>TRBJ1-2|TRBV2|.|.
TGTGCCAGCAGTGGGGATGGGGCCTTGGTGAATGGCTACACCTTC
CASSGDGALVNGYTF
>TRBJ1-3|TRBV6-1|.|large
TGTGCCAGCAGTGAAGAGAATTACTCTGGAAACACCATATATTTT
CASSEENYSGNTIYF
>TRBJ1-4|TRBV6-5|.|.
TGTGCCAGTTTGAGGGGGAGTGAAAAACTGTTTTTT
CASLRGSEKLFF
>TRBJ2-2|TRBV6-4|TRBD1|.
TGTGCCAGCAGCTCCGGGACAGGGGACACCGGGGAGCTGTTTTTT
CASSSGTGDTGELFF
>TRBJ2-3|TRBV28|.|.
TGTGCCAGCAGACGCCGGGGATCCACAGATACGCAGTATTTT
CASRRRGSTDTQYF
>TRBJ1-1|TRBV27|.|.
TGTGCCAGCAGACCCAACACTCGTACCACTGAAGCTTTCTTT
CASRPNTRTTEAFF
>TRBJ1-5|TRBV19|.|once
TGTGCCAGTAGCAGGAGGGGGGGTTCCAATCAGCCCCAGCATTTT
CASSRRGGSNQPQHF
>TRBJ1-5|TRBV28|.|few
TGTGCCAGCAGTTTGGAGTATCAGCCCCAGCATTTT
CASSLEYQPQHF
>TRBJ1-6|TRBV3-1/TRBV3-2|.|.
TGTGCCAGCAGCCGGGGGGGGAATAGCAGTTCACCCCTCCACTTT
CASSRGGNSSSPLHF
>TRBJ2-2|TRBV6-5|TRBD1|once
TGTGCCAGCAGTACGACAGGGGGCTACGGGGAGCTGTTTTTT
CASSTTGGYGELFF
>TRBJ2-5|TRBV5-1|TRBD2|.
TGCGCCAGCAGTGGGACTAGCGGGGGCCGGACCCAGTACTTC
CASSGTSGGRTQYF
>TRBJ2-4|TRBV6-2/TRBV6-3|.|.
TGTGCCAGCAGTTCCCTAAGTATAACGGACATTCAGTACTTC
CASSSLSITDIQYF
>TRBJ2-3|TRBV11-3|TRBD2|.
TGTGCCAGCAGCTTAGCGGGAGGGCCAGATACGCAGTATTTT
CASSLAGGPDTQYF
>TRBJ1-1|TRBV5-8|.|.
TGTGCCAGCAGCCCGACAGCGTACACTGAAGCTTTCTTT
CASSPTAYTEAFF
>TRBJ2-3|TRBV14|TRBD2|once
TGTGCCAGCAGCCAAGGCTCTAGCGGGTCTACAGATACGCAGTATTTT
CASSQGSSGSTDTQYF
>TRBJ1-4|TRBV4-3|.|few
TGCGCCAGCAGCCAAAAGCCAGTCTTTAATGAAAAACTGTTTTTT
CASSQKPVFNEKLFF
>TRBJ2-1|TRBV28|TRBD1|.
TGTGCCAGCAGTGCCGACAGGGGGATGAATGAGCAGTTCTTC
CASSADRGMNEQFF
>TRBJ2-2|TRBV27|.|.
TGTGCCAGCAGCTTAGACACCGGGGAGCTGTTTTTT
CASSLDTGELFF
>TRBJ1-5|TRBV19|.|once
TGTGCCAGTACAGTGTACACTAATCAGCCCCAGCATTTT
CASTVYTNQPQHF
>TRBJ2-5|TRBV7-2|TRBD2|few
TGTGCCAGCAGCTTGACTACCGGGACTAGCGGGAGGAGGAGGGGGACCCAGTACTTC
CASSLTTGTSGRRRGTQYF
>TRBJ1-4|TRBV7-2|TRBD1|.
TGTGCCAGCAGCTTAGCTCGGACGGGACAGGGGAATGAAAAACTGTTTTTT
CASSLARTGQGNEKLFF
>TRBJ1-2|TRBV7-8|.|.
TGTGCCAGCAGCTTAGAGGCAGCGGGGGGAAGCTACACCTTC
CASSLEAAGGSYTF
>TRBJ2-5|TRBV7-2|.|.
TGTGCCAGCAGCTCTAACGGGCAGGTCCTTCGGACCCAGTACTTC
CASSSNGQVLRTQYF
>TRBJ2-5|TRBV19|TRBD2|.
TGTGCCAGTAGTACACTAGCGGGCCAAGAGACCCAGTACTTC
CASSTLAGQETQYF
>TRBJ2-3|TRBV11-2|.|.
TGTGCCAGCAGCCCTCCCGAGAGACTCCGCACAGATACGCAGTATTTT
CASSPPERLRTDTQYF
>TRBJ2-1|TRBV30|TRBD1|once
TGTGCCTGGAGTCCCGGACAGGGAGCCTACAATGAGCAGTTCTTC
CAWSPGQGAYNEQFF
>TRBJ1-1|TRBV19|TRBD1|.
TGTGCCAGTGGACAGGGGGCGCGATCCACTGAAGCTTTCTTT
CASGQGARSTEAFF
>TRBJ1-6|TRBV11-2|TRBD1|few
TGTGCCAGCAGCTTGAGGACAGGGGGCTATAATTCACCCCTCCACTTT
CASSLRTGGYNSPLHF
>TRBJ2-4|TRBV11-2|TRBD2|.
TGTGCCAGCAGCTCGCCGCGGGGAGGGAACATTCAGTACTTC
CASSSPRGGNIQYF
>TRBJ1-6|TRBV7-5|.|.
TGTGCCAGAAGCTTAGCGGGGGTGGCTCGGGATTGGCCCCTCCACTTT
CARSLAGVARDWPLHF
>TRBJ2-3|TRBV5-5|.|.
TGTGCCAGCAGCTTGACTTGGGGGAGCACAGATACGCAGTATTTT
CASSLTWGSTDTQYF
>TRBJ1-4|TRBV30|.|few
TGTGCCTGGAGGTCCGCCGTGAATGGAAAACTGTTTTTT
CAWRSAVNGKLFF
>TRBJ1-3|TRBV9|.|.
TGTGCCAGCAGCGTAGGGGCCAGGAAAAGGTCTGGAAACACCATATATTTT
CASSVGARKRSGNTIYF
>TRBJ2-1|TRBV7-9|.|.
TGTGCCAGCAGCTTAGCGGGGGGGCCAAATGAGCAGTTCTTC
CASSLAGGPNEQFF
>TRBJ2-2|TRBV28|TRBD2|.
TGTGCCCGCAGGAGGACTAGCGGGGGGAGGACCGGGGAGCTGTTTTTT
CARRRTSGGRTGELFF